The clone carrying this TCR beta chain was counted many times. Antigen unknown. This entry belongs to a study of CD8 T cells in ankylosing spondylitis. Study-level findings and limits: Ankylosing spondylitis blood seemed to carry a telltale TCR beta motif made of roughly 8 highly homologous variants. Matched ankylosing spondylitis synovial fluid reportedly contained a significantly enriched population of disease-linked clones. Relatively rare in peripheral blood, disease-linked clones were also CD8+.

Each TCR beta library was made by quantitative 5'-RACE that incorporated molecular barcodes. MiXCR, run by TCRdb on the 5' RACE reads, gives a single entry per CDR3 protein. The table lists fewer than 550,000 distinct CDR3 sequences, approximately 5.3% of them singletons. CDR1 and CDR2 (germline): DFQATT, SNEGSKA (reference sequence). This CDR3 is 15 amino acids long. Trimming pared 0 bases from V and 5 bases from J, leaving 16 bases between. Sequences were obtained from blood, either unsorted or a sorted T cell fraction (not recorded which). This receptor was obtained from a male donor with ankylosing spondylitis. The J gene is TRBJ1-2, the V gene TRBV20-1, with a tentative D call TRBD1 (6 bases). The CDR3 here is CSARDGDTPGYGYTF. The CDR3 DNA sequence: TGCAGTGCTAGAGATGGGGACACGCCGGGGTATGGCTACACCTTC.